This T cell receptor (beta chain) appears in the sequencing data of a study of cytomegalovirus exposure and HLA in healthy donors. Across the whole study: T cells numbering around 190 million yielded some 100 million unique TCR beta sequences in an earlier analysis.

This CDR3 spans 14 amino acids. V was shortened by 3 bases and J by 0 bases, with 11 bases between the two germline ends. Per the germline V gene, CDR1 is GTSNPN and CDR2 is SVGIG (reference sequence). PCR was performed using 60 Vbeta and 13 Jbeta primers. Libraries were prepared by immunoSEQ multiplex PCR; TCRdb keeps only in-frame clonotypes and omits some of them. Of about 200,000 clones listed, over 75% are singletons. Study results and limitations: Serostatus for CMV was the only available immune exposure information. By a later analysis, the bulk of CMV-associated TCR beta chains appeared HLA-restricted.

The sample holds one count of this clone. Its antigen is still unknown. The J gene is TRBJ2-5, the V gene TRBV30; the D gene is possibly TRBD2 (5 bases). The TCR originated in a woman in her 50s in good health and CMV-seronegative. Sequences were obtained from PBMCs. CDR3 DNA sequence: TGTGCCTGGAGGTCTATGGGAGACCAAGAGACCCAGTACTTC. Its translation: CAWRSMGDQETQYF.